The text below deals with one T cell receptor beta chain. Its antigen is as yet unknown. The data were taken from a study of a mutant IDH1 vaccine in newly diagnosed glioma. Study background: Treated patients comprised 62.5% males and approximately 38% females, mean age about 38 years. Study-wide results and caveats: Pseudoprogression looked unconnected to shifts in top peripheral T cell clonotypes. Among patients, around 95% showed immune responses induced by the vaccine.

Time point reported: week 35, safety follow-up. Mutant IDH1 20-mer peptide, at 300 ug, made up each vaccine dose, with topical imiquimod. The method was immunoSEQ multiplex PCR; TCRdb's version includes in-frame clones alone and lacks a portion of them. The data show roughly 60,000 clones, 81% seen once. CDR1 and CDR2 (germline): KGHSH, LQKENI. CDR3 size: 17 residues. V lost 0 bases, J lost 0 bases, and 4 bases stayed unmatched. The chain carries TRBV18 and TRBJ2-1, with TRBD2 matching over 8 bases. The TCR comes from a man aged 40-49 years with glioma. Sequencing used PBMCs, obtained from a glioma patient whose treatment included an IDH1 peptide vaccine. This chain's CDR3 is CASSPPVAGGSYNEQFF. In DNA form, the CDR3 reads TGTGCCAGCTCACCACCGGTGGCGGGAGGCTCCTACAATGAGCAGTTCTTC.